Below are 21 T cell receptor beta chains sequenced from a single sample in a study of cytomegalovirus exposure and HLA in healthy donors. A multiplex PCR was run with 60 Vbeta primers and 13 Jbeta primers. The data were produced by immunoSEQ multiplex PCR, yet TCRdb's version contains in-frame clones alone and is incomplete. The sample yields about 140,000 clones, 76% seen once. The material sequenced was PBMCs. The receptors were gathered from a man in his forties or fifties in good health and CMV-seronegative.

The rearrangement links TRBV4-1 to TRBJ2-1, with 14 bases fitting TRBD2. The CDR3 length is 17 residues. The germline gives CDR1 MGHRA, CDR2 YSYEKL. V dropped 1 base and J dropped 8; count of bases not matched to a gene: 7. CDR3 sequence: CASSQVPGLAGVDEQFF. The CDR3 nucleotides are TGCGCCAGCAGCCAAGTCCCGGGACTAGCGGGAGTCGATGAGCAGTTCTTC.

This clone was observed a handful of times. The chain uses TRBV7-3 and TRBJ2-3; 10 bases agree with TRBD2. Trimming removed 5 bases from V and 1 base from J; junction bases left unmatched: 9. This CDR3 is 17 amino acids long. Per the germline V gene, CDR1 is SGHTA and CDR2 is FQGTGA. The CDR3, as DNA: TGTGCCAGCAGCCCGGGCTTAGCGGGGGGACGCACAGATACGCAGTATTTT. Residues: CASSPGLAGGRTDTQYF.

The chain couples TRBV7-2 to TRBJ2-1; 8 bases are a match to TRBD2. The CDR3 length is 16 residues. Trimming at V came to 0 bases and at J to 8 bases, leaving 9 bases not matched to a gene. In germline, CDR1 is SGHTA, CDR2 FQGNSA. CDR3 sequence: CASSLAGGVGSDEQFF. DNA for the CDR3: TGTGCCAGCAGCTTAGCCGGGGGGGTCGGTTCCGATGAGCAGTTCTTC.

J is TRBJ1-5 and V is TRBV2; TRBD1 matches at 8 bases. CDR1 SNHLY and CDR2 FYNNEI come from the germline V gene. The CDR3 runs to 15 residues. The junction had 9 bases not matched to a gene; V was cut back by 4 bases and J by 7 bases. CDR3 in DNA: TGTGCCAGCAGTGGGGGACAGGCTGGAATACAGCCCCAGCATTTT. Translation: CASSGGQAGIQPQHF.

The CDR3 loop is CASSSGQGYNEQFF. The CDR3 bases are TGCGCCAGCAGCTCGGGACAGGGGTACAATGAGCAGTTCTTC. The chain links TRBV5-1 to TRBJ2-1; 10 nucleotides align to TRBD1. Germline values: CDR1 SGHRS, CDR2 YFSETQ. The V gene end was trimmed by 3 bases and the J gene end by 4 bases; junction bases not matched to a gene: 1. The CDR3 sequence is 14 residues long.

This rearrangement joins TRBV6-6 to TRBJ2-4; D possibly corresponds to TRBD1 (6 bases). Germline V lookup: CDR1 MNHNY, CDR2 SVGAGI (reference sequence). Between the trimmed V and J ends, which lost 4 bases and 9 bases, there was a span of 16 bases. The length of the CDR3 is 14 residues. CDR3 loop: CASSSGQPSSIQYF. CDR3 sequence (DNA): TGTGCCAGCAGTTCCGGACAGCCAAGCTCCATTCAGTACTTC.

The chain employs TRBV13 and TRBJ2-1; TRBD1 might be the D (6 bases). In germline, CDR1 is PRHDT, CDR2 FYEKMQ (reference sequence). Trimming took off 8 bases at V and 10 bases at J, with 18 bases between the two ends. The CDR3 has 13 amino acids. CDR3: CASLAPQGLEQFF. As DNA, the CDR3 is TGTGCCAGCCTAGCCCCCCAGGGGCTGGAGCAGTTCTTC.

The V and J genes are TRBV4-1 and TRBJ2-7; 8 nucleotides agree with TRBD1. This CDR3 region has 14 residues. From germline, CDR1 is MGHRA and CDR2 YSYEKL. Trimming removed 4 bases from V and 7 bases from J; junction bases left unmatched: 9. CDR3 DNA sequence: TGCGCCAGCAGCCGTACAGGGGGTGCCCTTGAGCAGTACTTC. Protein: CASSRTGGALEQYF.

The chain is built from TRBV6-5 and TRBJ2-7, with a weak D call TRBD1 (8 bases). Trimming removed 6 bases from V and 7 bases from J, with 22 bases in between. This CDR3 is built from 15 residues. Germline V CDR1 and CDR2: MNHEY, SVGAGI. CDR3 residues: CASSRGAGGGYEQYF. In DNA form, the CDR3 reads TGTGCCAGCAGCCGGGGGGCAGGGGGCGGCTATGAGCAGTACTTC.

This chain joins TRBV30 and TRBJ2-3; TRBD2 might be the D (5 bases). In germline, CDR1 is GTSNPN, CDR2 SVGIG (reference sequence). The ends were cut back, 8 bases at V and 5 bases at J, with 17 bases in the middle. The CDR3 sequence is 13 residues long. The CDR3 DNA sequence: TGTGCCGCGAACGGAGGCCCTTTAGATACGCAGTATTTT. Its protein is CAANGGPLDTQYF.

The chain recombines TRBV10-3 with TRBJ2-5; D is perhaps TRBD1 (5 bases). V lost 5 bases and J lost 1, with 14 bases in between. The CDR3 runs to 15 residues. Germline CDR1 reads ENHRY; CDR2 reads SYGVKD. CDR3 residues: CAISSPLGLQETQYF. The CDR3 DNA reads TGTGCCATCAGTAGCCCCCTGGGGCTCCAAGAGACCCAGTACTTC.

This clone was counted only a few times. The J gene is TRBJ2-3, the V gene TRBV5-1; D unresolved. The germline V gene has CDR1 SGHRS and CDR2 YFSETQ. The CDR3 contains 15 residues. The germline V and J ends were trimmed by 4 bases and 1 base, with 13 bases remaining between them. CDR3 nucleotides: TGCGCCAGCAGCCCTCGCGCTTCGGGCACAGATACGCAGTATTTT. Translation: CASSPRASGTDTQYF.

The J gene is TRBJ2-2, the V gene TRBV11-1; 7 nucleotides align to TRBD1. This CDR3 has 14 amino acids. V dropped 1 base and J dropped 6; count of bases not matched to a gene: 2. Germline CDR1 SGHAT, CDR2 FQDESV (reference sequence). The CDR3 here is CASSLGQGSGELFF. Written as DNA, the CDR3 is TGTGCCAGCAGCTTAGGACAGGGCTCCGGGGAGCTGTTTTTT.

A single count supports this clone. The J gene is TRBJ1-4, the V gene TRBV13; 8 positions agree with TRBD1. This CDR3 region has 13 residues. The trim removed 5 bases at V and 8 bases at J, leaving 4 bases unmatched. CDR1 and CDR2 from the germline V gene are PRHDT and FYEKMQ (reference sequence). The CDR3 is CASSRQGREKLFF. The CDR3 region has the DNA TGTGCCAGCAGCAGACAGGGGAGAGAAAAACTGTTTTTT.

This chain joins TRBV5-3 and TRBJ1-4, with unresolved D. TRBV5-3 is an open reading frame, and its role is uncertain. The CDR3 is 13 amino acids. V lost 1 base, J lost 4 bases, and 5 bases lay in between. As DNA, the CDR3 is TGTGCCAGAAGCTTGTTAGATAATGAAAAACTGTTTTTT. Its translation: CARSLLDNEKLFF.

V usage is TRBV6-6 and J usage is TRBJ2-3; 7 bases match TRBD2. Germline V gives CDR1 MNHNY, CDR2 SVGAGI (reference sequence). The V segment lost 5 bases and the J segment 0 bases; nucleotides outside the gene matches: 8. This CDR3 spans 16 amino acids. The CDR3 sequence is CASSGAGGGSTDTQYF. In DNA form, the CDR3 reads TGTGCCAGCAGTGGGGCTGGGGGGGGGAGCACAGATACGCAGTATTTT.

The rearrangement links TRBV10-3 to TRBJ2-7; TRBD2 matches 10 bases. The trim removed 6 bases at V and 4 bases at J, leaving 3 bases unmatched. CDR1 and CDR2 (germline): ENHRY, SYGVKD. The CDR3 contains 13 residues. The CDR3 DNA follows: TGTGCCATCAGCCAACTAGCGGGGTACGAGCAGTACTTC. Translated: CAISQLAGYEQYF.

This clone was seen a single time. The chain recombines TRBV7-2 with TRBJ1-3; 7 nucleotides match TRBD1. The ends lost 5 bases at V and 4 bases at J; junction bases unmatched: 8. The germline CDR1 and CDR2 sequences are SGHTA and FQGNSA. The CDR3 loop spans 15 amino acids. The CDR3 loop is CASSPRATGGNTIYF. The CDR3 coding sequence is TGTGCCAGCAGCCCAAGGGCGACAGGGGGAAACACCATATATTTT.

The chain recombines TRBV27 with TRBJ1-4; possibly TRBD1 for D (6 bases). Germline loops: CDR1 MNHEY, CDR2 SMNVEV (reference sequence). V lost 2 bases and J 6 bases, leaving 13 bases between the germline ends. The CDR3 is 15 amino acids. Written as DNA, the CDR3 is TGTGCCAGCAGTTTAATGGGGGCGGCCTATGAAAAACTGTTTTTT. Amino acids: CASSLMGAAYEKLFF.

In this sample, this clone turned up a few times. V gene TRBV7-6 combines with J gene TRBJ2-2, with a tentative D call TRBD1 (7 bases). V was clipped by 1 base and J by 5 bases, with 11 bases between them. The germline V gene has CDR1 SGHVS and CDR2 FNYEAQ. The CDR3 is made up of 15 amino acids. The DNA of the CDR3 is TGTGCCAGCAGCTTAGGACAGGGAGGAACCGGGGAGCTGTTTTTT. Translated: CASSLGQGGTGELFF.

The gene calls are TRBV6-5 and TRBJ1-1, with a possible D match to TRBD1 (6 bases). CDR1 and CDR2 (germline): MNHEY, SVGAGI. Trimming took 6 bases from V and 4 from J, leaving 15 bases between them. The CDR3 is 14 amino acids. This CDR3 reads CASSLVGAITEAFF. The CDR3 DNA reads TGTGCCAGCAGCCTCGTGGGGGCAATCACTGAAGCTTTCTTT.